This T cell receptor beta chain is drawn from a study of blood T cell repertoires in COVID-19. Study-wide context: The United States, Italy and Spain were the sources of the acute and convalescent COVID-19 samples. Sources were T cells, B-cell-depleted T cells, or PBMCs; the material itself was cDNA or gDNA.

Per the study methods: Cell counts per sample came from amplifying reference gene primers. The method was immunoSEQ multiplex PCR; TCRdb's version includes in-frame clones alone and lacks a portion of them. V and J calls plus clone size are reproduced from that table; the DNA served to infer D and trimming. The sample holds 50,000 to 80,000 clones, 70% to 90% seen once. This CDR3 is built from 16 residues. Trimming shortened V by 8 bases and J by 0 bases, and 17 bases separated the two germline ends. Germline CDR1 MNHGY, CDR2 SVAAGI. The sample taken for sequencing was PBMCs or T cells enriched from blood (not recorded which). The TCR was taken from a middle-aged woman who had recovered from COVID-19. The chain has TRBV6-9 and TRBJ1-5; the D gene is possibly TRBD1 (5 bases). In nucleotides, the CDR3 is TGTGCCAGCCGTCTAGGGGTCTTCTATAGCAATCAGCCCCAGCATTTT. Translating it yields CASRLGVFYSNQPQHF.